This T cell receptor (beta chain) is from a study of glioma-infiltrating T cells after dendritic cell vaccination. This CDR3 has 13 amino acids. Germline V gene sequence: CDR1 SGDLS, CDR2 YYNGEE. V lost 0 bases and J lost 5, with 8 bases in between. Study-wide points: Complete blood and tumor specimen sets were limited to few patients.

Regarding this clone: Its antigen is undetermined.

Time point meaning: after dendritic cell vaccination, including at tumor progression/relapse. Selection required adequate fresh-frozen tumor tissue plus more than two years' survival data. No glioblastoma patient carried an isocitrate dehydrogenase mutation. Primers: 60 V beta forward and 13 J beta reverse. Sequencing was performed with immunoSEQ multiplex PCR; in TCRdb, only in-frame clones are kept and a portion is missing. The data contain approximately 99,000 clones, 80% of them singletons. This material consisted of blood, taken after dendritic cell vaccination. This sequence originates from a human donor with glioblastoma. The V call is TRBV9, the J call TRBJ1-1; maybe TRBD1 (5 bases). CDR3 loop: CASSVAGYTEAFF. CDR3 coding DNA: TGTGCCAGCAGCGTAGCAGGGTATACTGAAGCTTTCTTT.